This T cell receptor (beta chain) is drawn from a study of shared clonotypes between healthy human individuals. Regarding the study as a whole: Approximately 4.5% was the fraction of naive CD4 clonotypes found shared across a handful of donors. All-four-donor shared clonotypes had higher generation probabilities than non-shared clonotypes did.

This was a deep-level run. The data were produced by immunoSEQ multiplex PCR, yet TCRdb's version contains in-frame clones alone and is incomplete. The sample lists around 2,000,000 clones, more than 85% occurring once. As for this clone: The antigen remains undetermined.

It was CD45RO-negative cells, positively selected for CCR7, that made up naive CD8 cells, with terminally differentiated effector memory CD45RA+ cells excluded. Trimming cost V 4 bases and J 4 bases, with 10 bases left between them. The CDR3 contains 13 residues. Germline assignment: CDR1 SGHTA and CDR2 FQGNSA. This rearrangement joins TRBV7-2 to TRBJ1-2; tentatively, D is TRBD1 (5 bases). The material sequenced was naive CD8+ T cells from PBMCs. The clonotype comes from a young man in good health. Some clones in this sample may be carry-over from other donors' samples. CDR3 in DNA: TGTGCCAGCAGCTCCCGGGACGGCTATGGCTACACCTTC. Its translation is CASSSRDGYGYTF. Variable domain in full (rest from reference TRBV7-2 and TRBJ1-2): GAGVSQSPSNKVTEKGKDVELRCDPISGHTALYWYRQSLGQGLEFLIYFQGNSAPDKSGLPSDRFSAERTGGSVSTLTIQRTQQEDSAVYLCASSSRDGYGYTFGSGTRLTVV.